This T cell receptor beta chain appears in the sequencing data of a study of identical twins. A universal primer site was incorporated via template switching, and the cDNA contained unique molecular identifiers. TCRdb processed the 5' RACE reads anew with MiXCR; each CDR3 protein has one entry. The table records about 280,000 distinct CDR3 sequences, under 9.5% of them present only once. This clonotype was counted only a few times. These sequences were also reported in another study, on yellow fever vaccine responses in identical twins.

The TCR comes from a woman aged 18-29 years in good health. The sample consisted of memory (CD45RO+) T cells sorted from blood.

CDR3 sequence: CASRGSTGSPLHF. The CDR3 DNA reads as TGTGCCAGCCGCGGGTCGACGGGGTCACCCCTCCACTTT. The chain couples TRBV28 to TRBJ1-6; D is unresolved. This CDR3 region has 13 residues. Germline loops: CDR1 MDHEN, CDR2 SYDVKM. The V end lost 8 bases, the J end lost 10 bases, and 15 bases lay between the germline ends.